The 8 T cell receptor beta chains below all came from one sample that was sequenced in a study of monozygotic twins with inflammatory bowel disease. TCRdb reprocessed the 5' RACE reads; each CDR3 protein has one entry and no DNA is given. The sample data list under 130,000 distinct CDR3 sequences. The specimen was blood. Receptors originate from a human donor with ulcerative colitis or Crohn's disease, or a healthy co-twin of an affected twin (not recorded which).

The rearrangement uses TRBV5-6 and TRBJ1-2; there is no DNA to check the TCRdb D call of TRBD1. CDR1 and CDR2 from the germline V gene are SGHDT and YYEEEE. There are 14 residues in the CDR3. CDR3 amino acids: CASSLGTGDYGYTF.

This CDR3 reads CASRLAGQETQYF. V gene TRBV7-2 combines with J gene TRBJ2-5. The CDR3 covers 13 residues. The germline V gene has CDR1 SGHTA and CDR2 FQGNSA.

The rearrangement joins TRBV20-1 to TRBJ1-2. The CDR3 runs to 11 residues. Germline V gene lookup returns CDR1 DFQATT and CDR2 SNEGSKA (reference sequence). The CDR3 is CSARYNYGYTF.

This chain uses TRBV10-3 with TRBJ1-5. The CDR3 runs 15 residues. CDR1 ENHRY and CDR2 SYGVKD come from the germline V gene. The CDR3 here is CAISENRVGNQPQHF.

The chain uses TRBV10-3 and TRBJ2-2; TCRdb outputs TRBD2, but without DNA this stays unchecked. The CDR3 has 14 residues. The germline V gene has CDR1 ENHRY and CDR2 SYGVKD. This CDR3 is CAIRGPSDTGELFF.

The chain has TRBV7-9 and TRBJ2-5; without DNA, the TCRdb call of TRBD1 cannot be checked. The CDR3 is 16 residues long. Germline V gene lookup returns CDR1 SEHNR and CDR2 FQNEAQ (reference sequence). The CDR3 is CASSRRTGVAQETQYF.

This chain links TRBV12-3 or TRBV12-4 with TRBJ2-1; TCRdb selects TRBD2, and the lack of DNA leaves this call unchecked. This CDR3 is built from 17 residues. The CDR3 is CASSPPRGGHSYNEQFF.

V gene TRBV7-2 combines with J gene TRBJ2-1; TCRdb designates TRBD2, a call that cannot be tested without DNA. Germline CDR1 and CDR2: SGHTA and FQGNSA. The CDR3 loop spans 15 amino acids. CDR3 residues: CASSQGLAGENEQFF. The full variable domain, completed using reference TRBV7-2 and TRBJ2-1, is GAGVSQSPSNKVTEKGKDVELRCDPISGHTALYWYRQSLGQGLEFLIYFQGNSAPDKSGLPSDRFSAERTGGSVSTLTIQRTQQEDSAVYLCASSQGLAGENEQFFGPGTRLTVL.